Each of the 9 T cell receptor beta chains below was sequenced from the same sample in a study of blood T cell repertoires in COVID-19. The data were produced by immunoSEQ multiplex PCR, yet TCRdb's version contains in-frame clones alone and is incomplete. The sample yields around 280,000 clones, around nine tenths seen once. The sequencing sample was made of peripheral blood. Receptors originate from a woman aged 25 to 39 with COVID-19, enrolled during active disease.

This sequence joins TRBV5-1 and TRBJ1-3; no firm D call. The CDR3 runs 15 residues. Looked up from germline, CDR1 is SGHRS and CDR2 is YFSETQ. Trimming took 0 bases from V and 0 from J, leaving 7 bases between them. CDR3 protein: CASSLGGLSGNTIYF. CDR3 nucleotide sequence: TGCGCCAGCAGCTTGGGTGGCCTCTCTGGAAACACCATATATTTT. Combining the CDR3 with reference TRBV5-1 and TRBJ1-3 gives the whole variable domain KAGVTQTPRYLIKTRGQQVTLSCSPISGHRSVSWYQQTPGQGLQFLFEYFSETQRNKGNFPGRFSGRQFSNSRSEMNVSTLELGDSALYLCASSLGGLSGNTIYFGEGSWLTVV.

V is TRBV3-1 (or the pseudogene TRBV3-2) and J is TRBJ2-1; no definite D call. This CDR3 region has 13 residues. Germline V CDR1 and CDR2: LGHDT, YNNKEL (reference sequence). The V and J ends lost 5 bases and 6 bases respectively, with 11 bases between them. CDR3 sequence: CASSSHSFNEQFF. In DNA form, the CDR3 reads TGTGCCAGCAGCTCCCACAGTTTCAATGAGCAGTTCTTC.

The chain employs TRBV7-9 and TRBJ1-4; no clear D gene. V lost 2 bases, J lost 8 bases, and 6 bases lay in between. CDR3 size: 12 residues. Germline CDR1 and CDR2: SEHNR and FQNEAQ (reference sequence). The CDR3: CASSLLREKLFF. The CDR3 DNA sequence: TGTGCCAGCAGCTTATTACGGGAAAAACTGTTTTTT.

The chain couples TRBV5-1 to TRBJ2-7; D perhaps matches TRBD2 (5 bases). The V end was cut by 4 bases, the J end by 2 bases, with 13 bases between. The V gene's germline CDR1 is SGHRS and CDR2 YFSETQ. The length of the CDR3 is 14 residues. The CDR3 sequence: CASSEFTGAYEQYF. In DNA, the CDR3 is TGCGCCAGCAGCGAGTTCACCGGGGCCTACGAGCAGTACTTC.

The rearrangement links TRBV19 to TRBJ1-4; 11 bases match TRBD1. The germline CDR1 and CDR2 sequences are LNHDA and SQIVND (reference sequence). The CDR3 runs to 13 residues. J was trimmed by 5 bases and V by 8 bases; bases with no gene match: 1. CDR3 bases: TGTGCCAGTGGGGACAGGGGGAATGAAAAACTGTTTTTT. Protein: CASGDRGNEKLFF.

This chain uses TRBV2 with TRBJ1-4, with D perhaps TRBD1 (6 bases). The CDR3 is 15 residues long. Germline values: CDR1 SNHLY, CDR2 FYNNEI. Between the trimmed V and J ends, which lost 6 bases and 3 bases, there was a span of 14 bases. CDR3 region: CASSYRGHSNEKLFF. The CDR3 nucleotides read TGTGCCAGCAGCTACCGGGGACATTCTAATGAAAAACTGTTTTTT.

V and J are TRBV9 and TRBJ2-5; TRBD2 might be the D (5 bases). V was pared by 3 bases and J by 2 bases, with 8 bases between. The length of the CDR3 is 13 residues. Germline V gives CDR1 SGDLS, CDR2 YYNGEE. CDR3 DNA sequence: TGTGCCAGCAGCGGGACTTTGCAAGAGACCCAGTACTTC. This codes for CASSGTLQETQYF. Full variable domain (outside the CDR3, taken from reference TRBV9 and TRBJ2-5): DSGVTQTPKHLITATGQRVTLRCSPRSGDLSVYWYQQSLDQGLQFLIQYYNGEERAKGNILERFSAQQFPDLHSELNLSSLELGDSALYFCASSGTLQETQYFGPGTRLLVL.

V gene TRBV7-3 combines with J gene TRBJ2-1; TRBD2 matches 10 bases. The CDR3 runs to 15 residues. With 5 bases clipped from V and 10 bases from J, the junction kept 11 bases outside the gene matches. Germline-derived CDR1 and CDR2 are SGHTA and FQGTGA. Written as DNA, the CDR3 is TGTGCCAGCAGCGCCCTAGCGGGAGTCAGCAGGGAGCAGTTCTTC. Residues: CASSALAGVSREQFF.

The V call is TRBV19, the J call TRBJ2-7, with 12 nucleotides matching TRBD2. CDR3 size: 19 residues. Trimming cost V 3 bases and J 3 bases; bases outside gene matches: 15. Germline CDR1 LNHDA, CDR2 SQIVND (reference sequence). CDR3 coding DNA: TGTGCCAGTAGTATCAGTGAGACTAGCGGGAGTGGTAAGGACTACGAGCAGTACTTC. As protein: CASSISETSGSGKDYEQYF.